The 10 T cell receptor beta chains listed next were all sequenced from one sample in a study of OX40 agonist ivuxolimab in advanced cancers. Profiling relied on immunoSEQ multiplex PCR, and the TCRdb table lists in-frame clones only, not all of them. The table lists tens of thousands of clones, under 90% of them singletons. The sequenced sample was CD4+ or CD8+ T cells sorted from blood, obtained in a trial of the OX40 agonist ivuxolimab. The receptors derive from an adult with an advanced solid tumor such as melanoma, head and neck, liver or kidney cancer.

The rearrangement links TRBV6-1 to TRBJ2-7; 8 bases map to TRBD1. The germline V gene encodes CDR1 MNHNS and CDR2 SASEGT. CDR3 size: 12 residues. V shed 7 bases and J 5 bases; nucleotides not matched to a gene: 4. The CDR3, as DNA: TGTGCCAGCAAGACAGGGGTTGACGAGCAGTACTTC. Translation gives CASKTGVDEQYF.

The chain's CDR3 is CASPANTGELFF. The DNA of the CDR3 is TGTGCCTCACCCGCAAACACCGGGGAGCTGTTTTTT. The rearrangement uses TRBV30 and TRBJ2-2; D is uncertain. Between the trimmed V and J ends, which lost 7 bases and 2 bases, there was a span of 8 bases. CDR1 and CDR2 (germline): GTSNPN, SVGIG (reference sequence). The CDR3 totals 12 residues.

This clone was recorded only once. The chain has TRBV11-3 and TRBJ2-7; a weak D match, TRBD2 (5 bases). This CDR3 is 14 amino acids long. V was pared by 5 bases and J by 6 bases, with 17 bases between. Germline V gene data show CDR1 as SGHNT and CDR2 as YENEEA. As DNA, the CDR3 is TGTGCCAGCAGCCCCCGGGGTAGTTCATCCGAGCAGTACTTC. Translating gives CASSPRGSSSEQYF.

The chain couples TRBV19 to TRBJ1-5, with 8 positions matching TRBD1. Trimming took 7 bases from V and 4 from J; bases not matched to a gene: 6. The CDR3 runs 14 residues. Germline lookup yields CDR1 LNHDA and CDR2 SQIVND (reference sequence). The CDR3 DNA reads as TGTGCCAGTACCGCGGACAGGGCTAATCAGCCCCAGCATTTT. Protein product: CASTADRANQPQHF.

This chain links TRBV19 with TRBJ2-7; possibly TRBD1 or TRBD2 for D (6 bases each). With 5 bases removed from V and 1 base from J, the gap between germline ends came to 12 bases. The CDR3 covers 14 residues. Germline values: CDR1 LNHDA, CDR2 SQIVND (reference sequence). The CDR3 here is CASSDGGTSYEQYF. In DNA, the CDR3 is TGTGCCAGTAGTGACGGGGGCACTTCCTACGAGCAGTACTTC.

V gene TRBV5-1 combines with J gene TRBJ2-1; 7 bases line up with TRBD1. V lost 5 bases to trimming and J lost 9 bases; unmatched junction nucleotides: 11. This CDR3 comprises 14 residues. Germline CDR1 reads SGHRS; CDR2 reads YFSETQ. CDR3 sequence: CASRWDSPAIEQFF. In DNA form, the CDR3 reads TGCGCCAGCAGGTGGGACAGCCCCGCGATTGAGCAGTTCTTC.

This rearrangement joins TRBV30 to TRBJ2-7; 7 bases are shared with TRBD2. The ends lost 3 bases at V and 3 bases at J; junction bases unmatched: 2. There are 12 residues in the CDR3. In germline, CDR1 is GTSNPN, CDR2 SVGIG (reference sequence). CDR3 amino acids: CAWSASGYEQYF. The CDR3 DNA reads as TGTGCCTGGAGCGCTAGCGGCTACGAGCAGTACTTC.

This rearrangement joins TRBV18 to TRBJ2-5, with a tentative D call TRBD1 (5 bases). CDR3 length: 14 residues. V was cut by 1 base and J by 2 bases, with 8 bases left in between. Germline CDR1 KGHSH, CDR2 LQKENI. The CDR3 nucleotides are TGTGCCAGCTCACCACTGAGACAGCAAGAGACCCAGTACTTC. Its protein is CASSPLRQQETQYF.

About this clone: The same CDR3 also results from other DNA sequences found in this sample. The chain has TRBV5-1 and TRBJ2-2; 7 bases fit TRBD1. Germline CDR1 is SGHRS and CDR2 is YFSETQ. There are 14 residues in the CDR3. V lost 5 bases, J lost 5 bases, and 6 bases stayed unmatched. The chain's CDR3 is CASSPGTATGELFF. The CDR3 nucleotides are TGCGCCAGCAGTCCGGGGACAGCTACCGGGGAGCTGTTTTTT.

CDR3 DNA: TGTGCCAGCAGCGTAGGGCCGTACCAAGAGACCCAGTACTTC. This codes for CASSVGPYQETQYF. The chain links TRBV9 to TRBJ2-5; D call uncertain. The CDR3 is made up of 14 amino acids. V was pared by 0 bases and J by 0 bases, with 6 bases between. Germline V CDR1 and CDR2: SGDLS, YYNGEE.